This passage covers 23 T cell receptor beta chains from one sample sequenced in a study of blood T cell repertoires in COVID-19. Produced via immunoSEQ multiplex PCR; TCRdb's table is partial and in-frame only. The data hold around 59,000 clones, with around nine tenths observed a single time. Source material: peripheral blood. The receptors were sampled from a man aged 55-75 years with acute or convalescent COVID-19.

This rearrangement joins TRBV4-2 to TRBJ2-2; tentatively, D is TRBD1 (6 bases). V was cut by 1 base and J by 6 bases, with 12 bases left in between. CDR3 length: 15 residues. The V gene's germline CDR1 is LGHNA and CDR2 YNFKEQ. CDR3 region: CASSQAHRDAGELFF. The CDR3 DNA reads TGTGCCAGCAGCCAAGCCCACAGGGATGCCGGGGAGCTGTTTTTT.

The rearrangement links TRBV27 to TRBJ2-1; tentatively, D is TRBD2 (6 bases). This CDR3 spans 14 amino acids. Deletions cut 8 bases from V and 3 bases from J, with 14 bases between. Germline assignment: CDR1 MNHEY and CDR2 SMNVEV (reference sequence). The CDR3 DNA follows: TGTGCCAGCCGTTGGGGCGGGGACTACAATGAGCAGTTCTTC. Protein sequence: CASRWGGDYNEQFF.

The V and J genes are TRBV12-5 and TRBJ1-2; 7 bases match TRBD1. Germline-derived CDR1 and CDR2 are LGHNT and FRNRAP. There are 15 residues in the CDR3. V was clipped by 0 bases and J by 8 bases; unmatched bases: 9. The CDR3 DNA reads as TGTGCTAGTGGTTTGGTACGGAGGGGGCAGCACGGCTACACCTTC. This translates into CASGLVRRGQHGYTF.

The CDR3 loop reads CASSQRGLAGGLYNEQFF. CDR3 bases: TGTGCCAGCAGCCAAAGGGGACTAGCGGGAGGCCTATACAATGAGCAGTTCTTC. The J gene is TRBJ2-1, the V gene TRBV4-2, with 15 bases fitting TRBD2. The CDR3 covers 18 residues. V shed 2 bases and J 4 bases; nucleotides not matched to a gene: 6. The V gene's germline CDR1 is LGHNA and CDR2 YNFKEQ.

The V gene is TRBV15, the J gene TRBJ2-4; unclear D gene. V gave up 8 bases and J gave up 0 bases, with 5 bases separating them. Per germline, CDR1 LNHNV and CDR2 YYDKDF (reference sequence). The CDR3 has 12 amino acids. CDR3 loop: CATLSAKNIQYF. CDR3 in DNA: TGTGCCACCCTTTCAGCCAAAAACATTCAGTACTTC.

This clone was seen a few times. The chain links TRBV9 to TRBJ2-1; no definite D call. The CDR3 length is 13 residues. Germline V gene data show CDR1 as SGDLS and CDR2 as YYNGEE. Trimming pared 3 bases from V and 6 bases from J, leaving 10 bases between. CDR3 in amino acids: CASSARSGNEQFF. Here the CDR3 DNA reads TGTGCCAGCAGCGCGCGATCGGGCAATGAGCAGTTCTTC.

The chain couples TRBV19 to TRBJ2-1, with 9 bases matching TRBD2. The V and J ends lost 3 bases and 11 bases, in that order; junction bases with no gene match: 5. The CDR3 covers 13 residues. CDR1 is LNHDA, CDR2 SQIVND, per germline (reference sequence). Here the CDR3 reads CASSIRLAGQQFF. CDR3 in DNA: TGTGCCAGTAGTATTAGGCTAGCGGGGCAGCAGTTCTTC.

The chain employs TRBV19 and TRBJ2-7; D possibly corresponds to TRBD2 (6 bases). V was pared by 3 bases and J by 3 bases, with 15 bases between. The CDR3 loop spans 15 amino acids. The germline gives CDR1 LNHDA, CDR2 SQIVND (reference sequence). This CDR3 reads CASSIGGRGSYEQYF. The CDR3, as DNA: TGTGCCAGTAGTATCGGAGGGAGAGGGAGCTACGAGCAGTACTTC.

This chain joins TRBV9 and TRBJ2-7, with 13 bases fitting TRBD2. The CDR3 length is 14 residues. After removal of 4 bases from V and 7 bases from J, the junction contained 5 bases not matched to a gene. Germline CDR1 and CDR2: SGDLS and YYNGEE. The CDR3 bases are TGTGCCAGCAGCCCGGGACTAGCGGGGACAGAGCAGTACTTC. Protein: CASSPGLAGTEQYF.

As for this clone: Other DNA sequences from this sample encode an identical CDR3 as well. The rearrangement joins TRBV18 to TRBJ2-1; D unclear. Germline values: CDR1 KGHSH, CDR2 LQKENI. V was trimmed by 2 bases and J by 3 bases, leaving 8 bases between them. This CDR3 is 14 amino acids long. CDR3 nucleotide sequence: TGTGCCAGCTCACCAAGAACCGGCTACAATGAGCAGTTCTTC. Translation: CASSPRTGYNEQFF.

The rearrangement uses TRBV5-6 and TRBJ1-1; D is perhaps TRBD1 (5 bases). Trimming stripped 0 bases from V and 11 bases from J, with 20 bases between. CDR1 and CDR2 from the germline V gene are SGHDT and YYEEEE. The CDR3 is 15 residues long. This chain's CDR3 is CASSLDREEGTAAFF. CDR3 coding DNA: TGTGCCAGCAGCTTGGACCGGGAGGAGGGGACGGCGGCTTTCTTT.

This clone was recorded only once. The J gene is TRBJ2-1, the V gene TRBV19, with 10 positions matching TRBD2. Trimming removed 2 bases from V and 2 bases from J; junction bases left unmatched: 12. This CDR3 is 19 amino acids long. Germline CDR1 is LNHDA and CDR2 is SQIVND (reference sequence). This CDR3 reads CASSIMPAGGPWTYNEQFF. In nucleotides, the CDR3 is TGTGCCAGTAGTATAATGCCAGCGGGAGGGCCCTGGACCTACAATGAGCAGTTCTTC.

This clone was counted a single time. The chain combines TRBV11-2 with TRBJ2-7; D ambiguous. Trimming removed 8 bases from V and 0 bases from J, with 17 bases in between. The CDR3 has 15 residues. Germline CDR1 and CDR2: SGHAT and FQNNGV. The CDR3 DNA sequence: TGTGCCAGCGCGAATTTTCCTAGGAGCTCCTACGAGCAGTACTTC. Translation gives CASANFPRSSYEQYF. The variable domain in full, completed from reference TRBV11-2 and TRBJ2-7, reads EAGVAQSPRYKIIEKRQSVAFWCNPISGHATLYWYQQILGQGPKLLIQFQNNGVVDDSQLPKDRFSAERLKGVDSTLKIQPAKLEDSAVYLCASANFPRSSYEQYFGPGTRLTVT.

This clone has a single count. The DNA of the CDR3 is TGTGCCAGCACTCTGTCCCAGGGGGAGACCCAGTACTTC. This gives the protein CASTLSQGETQYF. This chain links TRBV28 with TRBJ2-5; possibly TRBD1 for D (6 bases). Per the germline V gene, CDR1 is MDHEN and CDR2 is SYDVKM. The V end was cut by 7 bases, the J end by 5 bases, with 14 bases between. CDR3 size: 13 residues. The full variable domain, with the rest looked up from reference TRBV28 and TRBJ2-5, is DVKVTQSSRYLVKRTGEKVFLECVQDMDHENMFWYRQDPGLGLRLIYFSYDVKMKEKGDIPEGYSVSREKKERFSLILESASTNQTSMYLCASTLSQGETQYFGPGTRLLVL.

This rearrangement joins TRBV28 to TRBJ2-4, with TRBD2 identical over 13 bases. The CDR3 sequence is 16 residues long. CDR1 MDHEN and CDR2 SYDVKM come from the germline V gene. Unmatched junction bases numbered 11, after V lost 6 bases and J lost 9 bases. The DNA of the CDR3 is TGTGCCAGCAGCCTTGGGACTAGCGGGGCGTGGAGCATTCAGTACTTC. It translates to CASSLGTSGAWSIQYF.

This sequence joins TRBV10-1 and TRBJ2-3; the D gene is possibly TRBD1 (5 bases). This CDR3 is built from 15 residues. V shed 0 bases and J shed 4 bases, with 11 bases lying between them. Germline CDR1 and CDR2: WNHNN and SYGVQD (reference sequence). In DNA form, the CDR3 reads TGCGCCAGCAGTGAGTCGATAGACAGATCAGATACGCAGTATTTT. This gives the protein CASSESIDRSDTQYF.

This chain connects TRBV7-8 to TRBJ1-2; 12 positions match TRBD1. This CDR3 is 15 amino acids long. The V gene's germline CDR1 is SGHVS and CDR2 FQNEAQ. Trimming removed 5 bases from V and 8 bases from J; junction bases left unmatched: 9. CDR3 coding DNA: TGTGCCAGCAGCAGGGACAGGGGGCGACCGCTGGGCTACACCTTC. Amino acids: CASSRDRGRPLGYTF.

This chain connects TRBV4-1 to TRBJ1-1, with 8 bases identical to TRBD1. Germline CDR1 reads MGHRA; CDR2 reads YSYEKL. The V gene end was trimmed by 1 base and the J gene end by 7 bases; junction bases not matched to a gene: 8. The CDR3 contains 15 residues. The CDR3 sequence is CASSQGQGRQYEAFF. Written as DNA, the CDR3 is TGCGCCAGCAGCCAAGGACAGGGGAGGCAGTATGAAGCTTTCTTT.

In its sample, this clone was seen once. The V gene is TRBV3-1 (or the pseudogene TRBV3-2), the J gene TRBJ2-1; 15 bases line up with TRBD2. CDR3 length: 19 residues. Germline V gene sequence: CDR1 LGHDT, CDR2 YNNKEL (reference sequence). Trimming removed 6 bases from V and 0 bases from J; junction bases left unmatched: 9. The CDR3 region has the DNA TGTGCCAGCAGAGCCTTGAGGGGACTAGCGGGAGGCTCCTACAATGAGCAGTTCTTC. It yields the protein CASRALRGLAGGSYNEQFF.

This clone was detected only once. The chain joins TRBV6-5 to TRBJ1-2; TRBD1 matches at 8 bases. The ends lost 6 bases at V and 3 bases at J; junction bases unmatched: 6. The CDR3 contains 14 residues. Germline lookup yields CDR1 MNHEY and CDR2 SVGAGI. This CDR3 reads CASSPQGAYYGYTF. In DNA form, the CDR3 reads TGTGCCAGCAGCCCCCAGGGGGCGTACTATGGCTACACCTTC.

The rearrangement uses TRBV2 and TRBJ1-2; a weak D match, TRBD1 (6 bases). The CDR3 is made up of 16 amino acids. V was cut by 0 bases and J by 8 bases, with 19 bases left in between. Germline CDR1 SNHLY, CDR2 FYNNEI. This CDR3 is CASSEALLGQGKGYTF. The CDR3 region has the DNA TGTGCCAGCAGTGAAGCGCTTCTCGGGCAGGGGAAGGGCTACACCTTC.

V is TRBV18 and J is TRBJ2-3, with 8 bases identical to TRBD2. V shed 0 bases, J shed 3 bases, and the junction held 8 bases outside the gene matches. The CDR3 is 17 amino acids. Germline loops: CDR1 KGHSH, CDR2 LQKENI. The CDR3 nucleotides read TGTGCCAGCTCACCACCTGTGACGGGAGGGTGGACAGATACGCAGTATTTT. Residues: CASSPPVTGGWTDTQYF.

This clone was counted only a few times. The V gene is TRBV11-2, the J gene TRBJ2-7; 7 bases are shared with TRBD2. Germline lookup yields CDR1 SGHAT and CDR2 FQNNGV. Germline trimming cut 5 bases from V and 1 base from J; bases unmatched to any gene: 17. This CDR3 has 18 residues. The CDR3 nucleotides are TGTGCCAGCAGCCCATCCGGAAGGAAGCGGGGTGAGTCCTACGAGCAGTACTTC. It yields the protein CASSPSGRKRGESYEQYF.